This T cell receptor (beta chain) originates from a study of CD8 T cells in Susac syndrome. The table lists this clonotype with a count of one. The CDR3 spans 11 residues. V lost 4 bases, J lost 4 bases, and 8 bases lay in between. Looked up from germline, CDR1 is DFQATT and CDR2 is SNEGSKA (reference sequence). TCR beta sequencing was performed on blood CD8+ and CD4+ T cells. Those who served as multiple sclerosis controls were treatment-naive patients with stable or active relapsing-remitting disease. TEMRA cells underwent FACS enrichment and CD8+ and CD4+ T cells underwent negative isolation. RNA in amounts of about 0.5 to 1 ug was reverse transcribed with random hexamers. The TCR beta CDR3 was amplified by immunoSEQ multiplex PCR across 54 Vbeta, 13 Jbeta. TCRdb reanalysed the immunoSEQ multiplex PCR reads using MiXCR and keeps one entry per CDR3 protein. The sample gives over 130,000 distinct CDR3 sequences, 85% to 95% of which show up once; over 0.1% is in the top ten.

This receptor was taken from a human donor with multiple sclerosis. Sequenced input: CD4+ T cells from PBMCs. The chain joins TRBV20-1 to TRBJ2-7; D remains ambiguous. CDR3 residues: CSAKGRYEQYF. The CDR3 region has the DNA TGCAGTGCTAAAGGCAGGTACGAGCAGTACTTC.